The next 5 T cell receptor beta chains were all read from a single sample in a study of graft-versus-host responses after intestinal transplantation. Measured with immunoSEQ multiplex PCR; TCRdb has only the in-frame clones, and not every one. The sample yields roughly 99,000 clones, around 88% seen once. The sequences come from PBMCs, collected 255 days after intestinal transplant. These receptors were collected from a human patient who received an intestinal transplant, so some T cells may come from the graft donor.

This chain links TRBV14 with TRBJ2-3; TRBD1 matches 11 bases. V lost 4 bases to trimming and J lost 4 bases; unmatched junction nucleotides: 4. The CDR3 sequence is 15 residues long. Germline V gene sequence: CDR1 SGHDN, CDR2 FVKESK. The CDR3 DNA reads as TGTGCCAGCAGCCTTCGGACAGGGGGCGCAGATACGCAGTATTTT. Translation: CASSLRTGGADTQYF.

The CDR3 DNA follows: TGTGCCAGCAGGCCGAACACCGGGGAGCTGTTTTTT. Translation gives CASRPNTGELFF. This chain uses TRBV7-9 with TRBJ2-2; D ambiguous. V was shortened by 6 bases and J by 0 bases, with 2 bases between the two germline ends. Germline V gives CDR1 SEHNR, CDR2 FQNEAQ (reference sequence). CDR3 length: 12 amino acids.

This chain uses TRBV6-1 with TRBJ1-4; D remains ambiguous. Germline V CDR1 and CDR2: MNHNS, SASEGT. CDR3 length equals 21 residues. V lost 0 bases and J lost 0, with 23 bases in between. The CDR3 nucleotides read TGTGCCAGCAGTGAAGCTGTGTTAAAAGGCGCCCTGGGTGCAACTAATGAAAAACTGTTTTTT. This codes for CASSEAVLKGALGATNEKLFF.

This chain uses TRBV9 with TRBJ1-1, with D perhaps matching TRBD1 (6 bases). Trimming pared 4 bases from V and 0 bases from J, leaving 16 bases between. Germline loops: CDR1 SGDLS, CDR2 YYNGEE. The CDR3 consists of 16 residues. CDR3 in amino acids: CASSQDGGQLNTEAFF. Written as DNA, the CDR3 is TGTGCCAGCAGCCAGGACGGTGGACAGTTGAACACTGAAGCTTTCTTT.

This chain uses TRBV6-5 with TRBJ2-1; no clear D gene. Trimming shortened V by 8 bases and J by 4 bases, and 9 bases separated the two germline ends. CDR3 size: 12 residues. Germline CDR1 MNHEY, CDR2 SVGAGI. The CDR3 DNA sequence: TGTGCCAGCGAAGACCCGTACAATGAGCAGTTCTTC. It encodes CASEDPYNEQFF.